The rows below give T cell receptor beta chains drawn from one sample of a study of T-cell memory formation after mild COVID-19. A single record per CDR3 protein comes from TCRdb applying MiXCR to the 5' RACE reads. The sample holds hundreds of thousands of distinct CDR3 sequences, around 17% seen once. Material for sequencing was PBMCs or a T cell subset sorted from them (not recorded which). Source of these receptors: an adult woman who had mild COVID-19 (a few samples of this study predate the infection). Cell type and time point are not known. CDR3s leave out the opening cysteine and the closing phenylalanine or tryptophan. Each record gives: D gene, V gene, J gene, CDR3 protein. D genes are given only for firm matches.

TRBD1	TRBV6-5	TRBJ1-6	ATRRDSYNSPLH
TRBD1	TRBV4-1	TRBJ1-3	ASSKVETGGLNTIY
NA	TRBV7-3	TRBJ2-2	ASSWTPLTGELF
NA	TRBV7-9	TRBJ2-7	ASSFARTGDREQY
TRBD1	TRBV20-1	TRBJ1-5	SASRGGQNQPQH
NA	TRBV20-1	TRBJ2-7	SASIEGGIYEQY
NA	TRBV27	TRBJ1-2	ASSLLRGANYGYT
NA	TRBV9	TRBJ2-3	ASSVQGPTDTQY
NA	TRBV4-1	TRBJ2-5	ASSYPGTQETQY
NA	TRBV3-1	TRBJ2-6	ASSQVSSGANVLT
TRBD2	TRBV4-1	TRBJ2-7	ASSQWEGTYEQY
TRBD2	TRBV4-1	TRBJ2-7	ASSQASGAYEQY
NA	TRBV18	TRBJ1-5	ASSQDGSNQPQH
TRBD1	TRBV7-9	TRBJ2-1	ASSIGTGNEQF
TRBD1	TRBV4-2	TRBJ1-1	ASSQVGLTGEAF
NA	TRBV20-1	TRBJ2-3	SAPGTYSTDTQY
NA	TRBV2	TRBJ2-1	ASSELAGGIRVIYNEQF
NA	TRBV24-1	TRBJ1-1	ATSDLSLMNTEAF
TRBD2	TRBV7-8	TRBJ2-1	ASSRLAGGRGEQF
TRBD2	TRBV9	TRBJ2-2	ASSVFPSGGAGTGELF
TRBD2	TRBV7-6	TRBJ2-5	ASSPTIASGRETQY
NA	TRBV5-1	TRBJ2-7	ASSLSQSAEQY
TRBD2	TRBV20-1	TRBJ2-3	SARELAGVTDTQY
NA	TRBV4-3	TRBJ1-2	ASSQSSLPGNYGYT
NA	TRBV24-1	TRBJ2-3	ATGRGSTDTQY
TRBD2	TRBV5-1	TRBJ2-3	ASSFGTSGEDTQY
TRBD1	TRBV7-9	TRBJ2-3	ASSFGDRGLTDTQY
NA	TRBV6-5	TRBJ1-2	ASSASRPSTLYGYT
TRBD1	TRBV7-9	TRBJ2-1	ASSAPGTGLDEQF
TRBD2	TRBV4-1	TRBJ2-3	ASSQPGGAGTKDTQY
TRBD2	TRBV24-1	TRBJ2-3	ATRGGSTDTQY
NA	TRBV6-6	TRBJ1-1	ASSYSGGSEAF
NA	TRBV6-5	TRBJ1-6	ASRPSSYNSPLH
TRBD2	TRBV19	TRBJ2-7	ASSIIAGAHEQY